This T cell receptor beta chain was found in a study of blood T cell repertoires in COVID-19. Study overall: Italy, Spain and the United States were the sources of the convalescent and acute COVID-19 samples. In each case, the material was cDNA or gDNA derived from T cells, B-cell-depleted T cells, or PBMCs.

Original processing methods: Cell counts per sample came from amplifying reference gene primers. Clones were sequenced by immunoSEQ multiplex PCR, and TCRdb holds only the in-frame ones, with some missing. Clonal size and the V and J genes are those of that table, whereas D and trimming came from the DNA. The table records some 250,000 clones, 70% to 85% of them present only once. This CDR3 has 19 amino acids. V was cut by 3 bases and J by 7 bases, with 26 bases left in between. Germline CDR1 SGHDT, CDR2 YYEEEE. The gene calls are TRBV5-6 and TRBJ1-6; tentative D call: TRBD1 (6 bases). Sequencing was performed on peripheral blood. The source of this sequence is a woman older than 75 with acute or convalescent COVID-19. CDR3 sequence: CASSSLGRTGIMGNSPLHF. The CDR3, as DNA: TGTGCCAGCAGCTCCCTTGGACGCACAGGGATTATGGGGAATTCACCCCTCCACTTT.